These 26 T cell receptor beta chains originate from one sample sequenced in a study of T cell clonotyping in hematopoietic cell transplantation. Profiled with immunoSEQ multiplex PCR; TCRdb holds only in-frame clones, not every one. The sample records 9,200 or so clones, 95% to 98% being singletons. The source material was peripheral blood mononuclear cells, sampled 100 days after allogeneic stem cell transplant. The receptors originated from a male patient aged 60-69 years who had an allogeneic stem cell transplant from a related donor, so the T cells may come from the graft donor. Some clones in this sample may be carry-over from other donors' samples.

The CDR3 sequence is CASSRVGGANVLTF. DNA of the CDR3: TGTGCCAGTTCACGCGTGGGTGGGGCCAACGTCCTGACTTTC. The gene calls are TRBV27 and TRBJ2-6; the D is unclear. The ends were cut back, 9 bases at V and 3 bases at J, with 12 bases in the middle. Germline V gene lookup returns CDR1 MNHEY and CDR2 SMNVEV (reference sequence). The CDR3 is 14 amino acids. Supplemented by reference TRBV27 and TRBJ2-6, the full variable domain reads EAQVTQNPRYLITVTGKKLTVTCSQNMNHEYMSWYRQDPGLGLRQIYYSMNVEVTDKGDVPEGYKVSRKEKRNFPLILESPSPNQTSLYFCASSRVGGANVLTFGAGSRLTVL.

This chain connects TRBV6-5 to TRBJ2-5, with a weak D call TRBD2 (5 bases). Germline-derived CDR1 and CDR2 are MNHEY and SVGAGI. The CDR3 spans 15 residues. V lost 2 bases and J lost 2, with 12 bases in between. CDR3 DNA: TGTGCCAGCAGTTACCATCGAGGGCATCAAGAGACCCAGTACTTC. Translated, it gives CASSYHRGHQETQYF.

The chain couples TRBV4-3 to TRBJ2-3; maybe TRBD2 (6 bases). Germline CDR1 reads LGHNA; CDR2 reads YSLEER. Trimming cost V 3 bases and J 2 bases, with 12 bases left between them. The CDR3 runs 15 residues. DNA of the CDR3: TGCGCCAGCAGCCAGGTGGGACTTTTCACAGATACGCAGTATTTT. This sequence encodes CASSQVGLFTDTQYF.

V and J are TRBV7-2 and TRBJ2-7, with D perhaps TRBD2 (7 bases). CDR1 and CDR2 from the germline V gene are SGHTA and FQGNSA. The CDR3 spans 15 residues. Trimming left V 5 bases short and J 1 base short, with 15 bases between. As DNA, the CDR3 is TGTGCCAGCAGCCTCGGAGGGGGGGGATCCTACGAGCAGTACTTC. It is translated as CASSLGGGGSYEQYF.

The genes are TRBV6-5 and TRBJ1-2; D is uncertain. Germline assignment: CDR1 MNHEY and CDR2 SVGAGI. Trimming took 5 bases from V and 7 from J, leaving 11 bases between them. The CDR3 length is 12 residues. The CDR3 DNA follows: TGTGCCAGCAGTACCCCCGAGGCTGGCTACACCTTC. It codes for CASSTPEAGYTF.

The chain couples TRBV28 to TRBJ1-5; 9 nucleotides match TRBD1. Germline trimming cut 2 bases from V and 3 bases from J; bases unmatched to any gene: 8. Germline V gives CDR1 MDHEN, CDR2 SYDVKM. This CDR3 comprises 17 residues. The CDR3 nucleotides read TGTGCCAGCAGTTTACTTCGGACAGGGGCAGCCAATCAGCCCCAGCATTTT. This gives the protein CASSLLRTGAANQPQHF.

This clone was picked up one time. The chain couples TRBV7-8 to TRBJ1-1; maybe TRBD1 (5 bases). CDR3 length equals 15 residues. The ends were cut back, 2 bases at V and 0 bases at J, with 10 bases in the middle. Germline CDR1 is SGHVS and CDR2 is FQNEAQ. CDR3 in DNA: TGTGCCAGCAGCTTACGGGACCGTATGAACACTGAAGCTTTCTTT. Translating gives CASSLRDRMNTEAFF.

J is TRBJ2-1 and V is TRBV9, with 9 nucleotides matching TRBD2. The CDR3 spans 16 residues. After removal of 0 bases from V and 6 bases from J, the junction contained 7 bases not matched to a gene. Germline assignment: CDR1 SGDLS and CDR2 YYNGEE. Here the CDR3 reads CASSVGISGGPNEQFF. CDR3 DNA: TGTGCCAGCAGCGTAGGTATTAGCGGGGGCCCCAATGAGCAGTTCTTC.

The chain uses TRBV7-2 and TRBJ2-4; 9 nucleotides match TRBD2. This CDR3 comprises 17 residues. V shed 5 bases, J shed 6 bases, and the junction held 14 bases outside the gene matches. Germline V gives CDR1 SGHTA, CDR2 FQGNSA. The CDR3 DNA reads TGTGCCAGCAGCAAAAGTGGCGGGGGGGCCGTAGGAAACATTCAGTACTTC. It specifies CASSKSGGGAVGNIQYF.

The chain joins TRBV5-8 to TRBJ2-3; D gene unclear. The CDR3 totals 17 residues. Germline V lookup: CDR1 SGHTS, CDR2 YDEGEE. Trimming stripped 4 bases from V and 2 bases from J, with 20 bases between. The CDR3 sequence is CASSTALSATYTDTQYF. The CDR3 DNA reads as TGTGCCAGCAGCACGGCTCTTTCAGCAACCTACACAGATACGCAGTATTTT.

This sequence joins TRBV7-2 and TRBJ2-7; unclear D gene. CDR3 length equals 15 residues. Trimming pared 2 bases from V and 0 bases from J, leaving 11 bases between. CDR1 and CDR2 (germline): SGHTA, FQGNSA. DNA of the CDR3: TGTGCCAGCAGCTTATCCCATAGCAGCTCCTACGAGCAGTACTTC. Amino acid sequence: CASSLSHSSSYEQYF. Filled out from reference TRBV7-2 and TRBJ2-7, the complete variable domain reads GAGVSQSPSNKVTEKGKDVELRCDPISGHTALYWYRQSLGQGLEFLIYFQGNSAPDKSGLPSDRFSAERTGGSVSTLTIQRTQQEDSAVYLCASSLSHSSSYEQYFGPGTRLTVT.

The gene calls are TRBV9 and TRBJ1-1; possible D gene TRBD1, 6 bases. Deletions cut 2 bases from V and 3 bases from J, with 11 bases between. Germline loops: CDR1 SGDLS, CDR2 YYNGEE. The CDR3 consists of 14 residues. The CDR3 DNA reads as TGTGCCAGCAGCGTGGGGGACACTTACACTGAAGCTTTCTTT. Encoded protein: CASSVGDTYTEAFF.

The V and J genes are TRBV12-5 and TRBJ2-5; 8 bases align to TRBD1. Looked up from germline, CDR1 is LGHNT and CDR2 is FRNRAP. The CDR3 consists of 13 residues. The CDR3 region is CASNRGTGETQYF. CDR3 nucleotide sequence: TGTGCCAGTAACAGGGGGACTGGGGAGACCCAGTACTTC.

This clone was counted a few times. The chain joins TRBV27 to TRBJ2-2, with 7 bases aligning to TRBD1. The CDR3 runs 14 residues. Trimming cost V 7 bases and J 5 bases; bases outside gene matches: 7. Germline V gene sequence: CDR1 MNHEY, CDR2 SMNVEV (reference sequence). Here the CDR3 reads CASMGTDNTGELFF. CDR3 sequence (DNA): TGTGCCAGCATGGGGACAGATAATACCGGGGAGCTGTTTTTT.

The CDR3 loop is CASSPRTGNTEAFF. The CDR3 nucleotides read TGTGCCAGCAGCCCCAGGACGGGGAACACTGAAGCTTTCTTT. This chain links TRBV7-3 with TRBJ1-1; unclear D gene. The CDR3 loop spans 14 amino acids. Germline V gives CDR1 SGHTA, CDR2 FQGTGA. Trimming stripped 5 bases from V and 1 base from J, with 11 bases between. The full variable domain, completed using reference TRBV7-3 and TRBJ1-1, is GAGVSQTPSNKVTEKGKYVELRCDPISGHTALYWYRQSLGQGPEFLIYFQGTGAADDSGLPNDRFFAVRPEGSVSTLKIQRTERGDSAVYLCASSPRTGNTEAFFGQGTRLTVV.

The rearrangement uses TRBV14 and TRBJ2-7; D unclear. V dropped 4 bases and J dropped 2 bases, with 12 bases sitting between them. The V gene's germline CDR1 is SGHDN and CDR2 FVKESK. The CDR3 runs 14 residues. CDR3 DNA sequence: TGTGCCAGCAGCCGAAGTTTTGGTACCTACGAGCAGTACTTC. This sequence encodes CASSRSFGTYEQYF. Complete variable domain (other parts from reference TRBV14 and TRBJ2-7): EAGVTQFPSHSVIEKGQTVTLRCDPISGHDNLYWYRRVMGKEIKFLLHFVKESKQDESGMPNNRFLAERTGGTYSTLKVQPAELEDSGVYFCASSRSFGTYEQYFGPGTRLTVT.

The rearrangement links TRBV7-9 to TRBJ1-2; D ambiguous. The germline CDR1 and CDR2 sequences are SEHNR and FQNEAQ (reference sequence). V was clipped by 5 bases and J by 8 bases, with 18 bases between them. This CDR3 has 14 amino acids. The DNA for the CDR3 is TGTGCCAGCAGCCCTGTCTTGGTGTTTTGGGGCTACACCTTC. Translation: CASSPVLVFWGYTF.

In its sample, this clone was seen once. This rearrangement joins TRBV7-8 to TRBJ1-5, with D unresolved. Deletions cut 0 bases from V and 0 bases from J, with 6 bases between. The CDR3 is 15 amino acids. CDR1 and CDR2 (germline): SGHVS, FQNEAQ. The CDR3 DNA sequence: TGTGCCAGCAGCTTAGCCCGGGATAGCAATCAGCCCCAGCATTTT. Its translation: CASSLARDSNQPQHF.

This rearrangement joins TRBV6-5 to TRBJ2-1; 8 bases line up with TRBD1. V was pared by 6 bases and J by 1 base, with 5 bases of the junction left unmatched. The CDR3 is 15 amino acids. CDR1 MNHEY and CDR2 SVGAGI come from the germline V gene. The CDR3: CASRGDRTSYNEQFF. In nucleotides, the CDR3 is TGTGCCAGCAGGGGGGACAGGACTTCCTACAATGAGCAGTTCTTC.

The J gene is TRBJ2-7, the V gene TRBV11-2; 7 bases line up with TRBD1. The junction had 4 bases not matched to a gene; V was cut back by 5 bases and J by 0 bases. There are 14 residues in the CDR3. CDR1 and CDR2 from the germline V gene are SGHAT and FQNNGV. As DNA, the CDR3 is TGTGCCAGCAGCCGTGGGACAGCCTCCTACGAGCAGTACTTC. It yields the protein CASSRGTASYEQYF.

This chain links TRBV4-3 with TRBJ1-2, with D perhaps TRBD1 (5 bases). The V end was cut by 4 bases, the J end by 4 bases, with 13 bases between. The CDR3 spans 14 residues. The germline gives CDR1 LGHNA, CDR2 YSLEER. The CDR3 sequence: CASSPPGGSYGYTF. CDR3 bases: TGCGCCAGCAGCCCGCCCGGGGGGAGCTATGGCTACACCTTC.

This chain connects TRBV9 to TRBJ2-3, with 7 bases that match TRBD2. CDR1 SGDLS and CDR2 YYNGEE come from the germline V gene. Trimming took 2 bases from V and 1 from J; bases not matched to a gene: 4. This CDR3 region has 15 residues. DNA for the CDR3: TGTGCCAGCAGCGTCCGGGGAGGGGGCACAGATACGCAGTATTTT. Protein product: CASSVRGGGTDTQYF. Full variable domain (remainder filled in from reference TRBV9 and TRBJ2-3): DSGVTQTPKHLITATGQRVTLRCSPRSGDLSVYWYQQSLDQGLQFLIQYYNGEERAKGNILERFSAQQFPDLHSELNLSSLELGDSALYFCASSVRGGGTDTQYFGPGTRLTVL.

The chain couples TRBV28 to TRBJ1-2; D might be TRBD1 (6 bases). Trimming took off 2 bases at V and 0 bases at J, with 10 bases between the two ends. This CDR3 has 15 amino acids. Germline V CDR1 and CDR2: MDHEN, SYDVKM. The CDR3 protein is CASSLAQGTNYGYTF. As DNA, the CDR3 is TGTGCCAGCAGTTTAGCCCAGGGGACTAACTATGGCTACACCTTC.

V usage is TRBV7-2 and J usage is TRBJ1-3; D not certain. The CDR3 is made up of 15 amino acids. Germline assignment: CDR1 SGHTA and CDR2 FQGNSA. Trimming pared 6 bases from V and 0 bases from J, leaving 12 bases between. CDR3: CASRDNHHSGNTIYF. The DNA for the CDR3 is TGTGCCAGCAGAGATAACCATCACTCTGGAAACACCATATATTTT.

This sequence joins TRBV5-4 and TRBJ1-1, with D possibly TRBD1 on 6 matching bases. Germline lookup yields CDR1 SGHNT and CDR2 YYREEE (reference sequence). This CDR3 has 15 residues. V lost 4 bases and J 5 bases, leaving 18 bases between the germline ends. The CDR3 reads CASSDSGGARTEAFF. CDR3 in DNA: TGTGCCAGCAGCGATAGCGGGGGCGCACGGACTGAAGCTTTCTTT.

V gene TRBV29-1 combines with J gene TRBJ2-7; no firm D call. CDR1 is SQVTM and CDR2 is ANQGSEA in the germline V gene. The CDR3 contains 11 residues. Trimming cost V 4 bases and J 7 bases, with 11 bases left between them. CDR3 sequence (DNA): TGCAGCGTTGGGGCCTATCAGGAGCAGTACTTC. It encodes CSVGAYQEQYF.